One T cell receptor beta chain is described in this entry. Antigen: not known. The V gene's germline CDR1 is SGHTA and CDR2 FQGNSA. CDR3 length: 16 residues. The trim removed 2 bases at V and 3 bases at J, leaving 5 bases unmatched. This specimen comes from a study of T cell responses to AZD1222 COVID-19 vaccine. Study-wide results and limits: White British people made up most donors, females outnumbered males, and clonal diversity was possibly underestimated. The number of AZD1222 recipients seropositive at baseline was only five to seven.

Profiled with immunoSEQ multiplex PCR; TCRdb holds only in-frame clones, not every one. The table lists 150,000 to 200,000 clones, 94% of them singletons. The clonotype was recovered from an adult who received the AZD1222 COVID-19 vaccine. The source was peripheral blood, collected 28 days after the second AZD1222 dose. This chain uses TRBV7-2 with TRBJ2-3; TRBD1 agrees at 10 bases. CDR3 sequence: CASSLSRDRGTDTQYF. Written as DNA, the CDR3 is TGTGCCAGCAGCTTAAGTAGGGACAGGGGAACAGATACGCAGTATTTT.